This TCR beta chain was documented in a study of monozygotic twins with inflammatory bowel disease. Study results and limitations: Healthy co-twins, by inverse Simpson, had higher TCRbeta diversity than their siblings with IBD.

Points on this clonotype: Its antigen remains unknown.

TCRdb reprocessed the 5' RACE reads and keeps a single row for each CDR3 protein, giving no DNA. This table holds over 150,000 distinct CDR3 sequences. Germline V gene sequence: CDR1 ENHRY, CDR2 SYGVKD. The CDR3 is made up of 15 amino acids. This receptor was obtained from a human donor with ulcerative colitis or Crohn's disease, or a healthy co-twin of an affected twin (not recorded which). Sample: blood. The rearrangement joins TRBV10-3 to TRBJ2-1; TCRdb names TRBD1, which stays unverified in the absence of DNA. The CDR3: CAITGTGSSYNEQFF.